One and the same sample provided the 4 T cell receptor beta chains below, sequenced in a study of blood T cell repertoires in COVID-19. The repertoire was sequenced with immunoSEQ multiplex PCR; TCRdb's copy has only in-frame clones and lacks some. The repertoire holds some 350,000 clones, around 87% seen once, with over 6% in the top ten. Sequenced material: peripheral blood. The receptors were sampled from a woman aged 50 to 65 with COVID-19, enrolled during active disease.

V usage is TRBV5-6 and J usage is TRBJ2-3; no reliable D call. V dropped 4 bases and J dropped 3 bases, with 12 bases sitting between them. Germline V gene lookup returns CDR1 SGHDT and CDR2 YYEEEE. The CDR3 sequence is 14 residues long. CDR3 sequence (DNA): TGTGCCAGCAGCCTCCGGGTATGGACAGATACGCAGTATTTT. It codes for CASSLRVWTDTQYF.

V is TRBV19 and J is TRBJ2-2; D gene unclear. This CDR3 region has 17 residues. Germline CDR1 LNHDA, CDR2 SQIVND (reference sequence). The V end lost 5 bases, the J end lost 0 bases, and 16 bases lay between the germline ends. CDR3 nucleotides: TGTGCCAGTAGTTACCGTGGTCCAGTTGCGAACACCGGGGAGCTGTTTTTT. It is translated as CASSYRGPVANTGELFF.

The V gene is TRBV4-1, the J gene TRBJ2-1; D is perhaps TRBD2 (6 bases). The CDR3 has 16 residues. The germline V gene has CDR1 MGHRA and CDR2 YSYEKL. V lost 2 bases, J lost 5 bases, and 16 bases lay in between. The CDR3 reads CASSQRGTSSDNEQFF. The CDR3 DNA follows: TGCGCCAGCAGCCAACGGGGCACTAGCTCGGACAATGAGCAGTTCTTC.

V is TRBV7-9 and J is TRBJ1-5; possible D gene TRBD1, 6 bases. CDR1 is SEHNR and CDR2 is FQNEAQ in the germline V gene (reference sequence). The CDR3 is 15 amino acids. Trimming removed 5 bases from V and 1 base from J, with 12 bases in between. The CDR3 is CASSEDSLSNQPQHF. CDR3 nucleotides: TGTGCCAGCAGCGAGGACAGCTTAAGCAATCAGCCCCAGCATTTT.